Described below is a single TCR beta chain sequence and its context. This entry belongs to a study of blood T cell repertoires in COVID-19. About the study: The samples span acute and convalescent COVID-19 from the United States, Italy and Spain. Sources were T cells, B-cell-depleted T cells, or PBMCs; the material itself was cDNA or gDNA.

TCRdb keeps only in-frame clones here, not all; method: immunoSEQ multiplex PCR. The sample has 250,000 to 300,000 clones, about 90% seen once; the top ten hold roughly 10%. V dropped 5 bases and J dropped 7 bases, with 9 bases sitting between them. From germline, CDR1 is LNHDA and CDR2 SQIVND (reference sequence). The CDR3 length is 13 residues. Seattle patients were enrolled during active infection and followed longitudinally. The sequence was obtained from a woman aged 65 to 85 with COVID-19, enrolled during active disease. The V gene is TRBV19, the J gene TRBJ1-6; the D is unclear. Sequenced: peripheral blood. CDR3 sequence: CASSGTLNSPLHF. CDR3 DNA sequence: TGTGCCAGTAGTGGTACTTTGAATTCACCCCTCCACTTT. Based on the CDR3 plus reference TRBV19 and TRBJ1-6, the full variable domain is DGGITQSPKYLFRKEGQNVTLSCEQNLNHDAMYWYRQDPGQGLRLIYYSQIVNDFQKGDIAEGYSVSREKKESFPLTVTSAQKNPTAFYLCASSGTLNSPLHFGNGTRLTVT.